This TCR beta chain is drawn from a study of T cell changes during pregnancy in multiple sclerosis (dated by TCRdb to the late 2010s). Study-level background: Changes in the T cell repertoire over the course of pregnancy were examined in this study in women with multiple sclerosis.

The germline V gene sets CDR1 to SGHRS and CDR2 to YFSETQ. V is pruned by 0 bases and J by 4 bases, leaving 2 bases of the junction without a gene match. The CDR3 runs 15 residues from the cysteine to the phenylalanine. Only CDR3 DNA remains: 45 bases, in frame from the first base. Libraries were constructed by the immunoSEQ multiplex PCR assay. The table comes from immuneACCESS by way of TCRdb, which keeps in-frame sequences with V and J called. Part of the clones is missing from these tables; in studies checked, under half for an unresolved V gene and the rest for unknown reasons. This sample comprises 80,000 to 130,000 clones, around 90% of them detected only once. Of the sample, more than 0.95% falls within the top ten clones. Points on this clone: No antigen is known for it. Base qualities are missing; no much larger clone stands one base away. This CDR3 is also generated by other DNA sequences in the sample.

Here the chain combines TRBV5-1 and TRBJ1-5, and 9 junctional nucleotides match TRBD1. The receptor was isolated from a female donor with multiple sclerosis, enrolled in a pregnancy study. This material consisted of peripheral blood, taken in the second trimester of pregnancy. The sequenced DNA: TGCGCCAGCAGCTTGGGGGGACAGGGAAATCAGCCCCAGCATTTT. Translated, this is CASSLGGQGNQPQHF.